This T cell receptor (beta chain) was recorded in a study of cytomegalovirus exposure and HLA in healthy donors. As for this clone: Its antigen remains unidentified.

The PCR employed 60 Vbeta primers together with 13 Jbeta primers. Sequencing was performed with immunoSEQ multiplex PCR; in TCRdb, only in-frame clones are kept and a portion is missing. The sample consists of 65,000 or so clones, 62% of them appearing once. Germline V gene data show CDR1 as MNHNS and CDR2 as SASEGT. The CDR3 extends over 14 amino acids. The germline V and J ends were trimmed by 6 bases and 1 base, with 9 bases remaining between them. Study-level points and caveats: Researchers left out some V segments, among them TRBV6-2 and TRBV6-3, as indistinguishable.

This sequence was found in a man aged 30 to 39 in good health and CMV-seronegative. The sequenced sample was PBMCs. The V and J genes are TRBV6-1 and TRBJ2-2, with TRBD2 as a possible D gene (6 bases). The CDR3 DNA is TGTGCCAGCAGCCGGGACTTGAACACCGGGGAGCTGTTTTTT. Encoded protein: CASSRDLNTGELFF.